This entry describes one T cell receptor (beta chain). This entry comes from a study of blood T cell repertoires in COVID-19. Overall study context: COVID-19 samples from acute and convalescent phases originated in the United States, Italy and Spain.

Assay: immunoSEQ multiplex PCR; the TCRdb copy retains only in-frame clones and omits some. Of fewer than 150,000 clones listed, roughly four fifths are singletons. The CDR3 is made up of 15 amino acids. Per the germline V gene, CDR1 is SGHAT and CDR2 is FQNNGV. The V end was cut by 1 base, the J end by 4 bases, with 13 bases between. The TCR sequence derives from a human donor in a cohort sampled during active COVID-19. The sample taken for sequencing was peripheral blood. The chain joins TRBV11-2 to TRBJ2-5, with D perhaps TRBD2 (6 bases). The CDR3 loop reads CASSLGSGQGETQYF. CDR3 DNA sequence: TGTGCCAGCAGCTTAGGTAGCGGCCAGGGAGAGACCCAGTACTTC. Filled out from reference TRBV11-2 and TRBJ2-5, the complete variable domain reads EAGVAQSPRYKIIEKRQSVAFWCNPISGHATLYWYQQILGQGPKLLIQFQNNGVVDDSQLPKDRFSAERLKGVDSTLKIQPAKLEDSAVYLCASSLGSGQGETQYFGPGTRLLVL.